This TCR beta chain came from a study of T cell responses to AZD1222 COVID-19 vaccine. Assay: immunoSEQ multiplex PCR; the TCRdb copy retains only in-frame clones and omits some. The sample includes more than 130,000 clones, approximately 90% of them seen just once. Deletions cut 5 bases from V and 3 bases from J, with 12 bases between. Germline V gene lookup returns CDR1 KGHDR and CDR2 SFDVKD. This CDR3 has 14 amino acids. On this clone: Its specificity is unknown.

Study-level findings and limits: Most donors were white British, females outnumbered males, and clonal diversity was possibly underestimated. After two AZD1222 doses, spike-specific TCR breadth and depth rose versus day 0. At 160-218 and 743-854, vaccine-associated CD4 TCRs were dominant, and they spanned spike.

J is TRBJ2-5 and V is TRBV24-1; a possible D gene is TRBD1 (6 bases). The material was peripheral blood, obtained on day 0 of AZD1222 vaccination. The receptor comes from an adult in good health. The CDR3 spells CATSAQDRKETQYF. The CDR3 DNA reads TGTGCCACCAGTGCCCAAGACAGGAAAGAGACCCAGTACTTC.